Sequencing of this T cell receptor beta chain was carried out in a study of blood T cell repertoires in COVID-19. For the study at large: Donors in the United States, Italy and Spain gave samples during acute or convalescent COVID-19. PBMCs, B-cell-depleted T cells, or T cells provided the cDNA or gDNA that made up the material.

How the authors handled the data: Nucleated cell number was recorded as an estimate derived from reference gene primer amplification. Assay used: immunoSEQ multiplex PCR; TCRdb lists only in-frame clones, some missing. The D gene and trimming were derived from the DNA, and the V and J assignments and clone size from that table. In the table there are around 300,000 clones, 88% of which are singletons. This clone was observed a few times. Per germline, CDR1 SQVTM and CDR2 ANQGSEA. Trimming took off 4 bases at V and 1 base at J, with 8 bases between the two ends. The CDR3 extends over 12 amino acids. The origin of this receptor is a woman aged 45-65 years with active or convalescent COVID-19. Sequences were obtained from peripheral blood. The chain employs TRBV29-1 and TRBJ2-7; a possible D gene is TRBD1 (6 bases). CDR3 residues: CSVGQASYEQYF. The CDR3 region has the DNA TGCAGCGTTGGACAGGCGTCCTACGAGCAGTACTTC.